The T cell receptor (beta chain) under discussion was sequenced for a study of identifying expanded T cells in peripheral blood. Points from the study as a whole: Roughly 1.2 clones differed between technical replicates, versus approximately 16 and 20 over time.

The assay was immunoSEQ multiplex PCR, and TCRdb's table has in-frame clones only and misses some. The profile shows roughly 63,000 clones, around 83% of them singletons. To note about this clone: Its specificity is unknown.

CDR3 length: 14 amino acids. V shed 1 base and J shed 3 bases, with 8 bases lying between them. Germline V gives CDR1 LGHNA, CDR2 YNFKEQ. Collection occurred without any documented infections or immune events in donors. The sequence was obtained from a person aged 18 to 75 in good health. The chain has TRBV4-2 and TRBJ2-3; no definite D call. The sample consisted of blood. CDR3 coding DNA: TGTGCCAGCAGCCAAGGAGGAGTTACAGATACGCAGTATTTT. It translates to CASSQGGVTDTQYF.